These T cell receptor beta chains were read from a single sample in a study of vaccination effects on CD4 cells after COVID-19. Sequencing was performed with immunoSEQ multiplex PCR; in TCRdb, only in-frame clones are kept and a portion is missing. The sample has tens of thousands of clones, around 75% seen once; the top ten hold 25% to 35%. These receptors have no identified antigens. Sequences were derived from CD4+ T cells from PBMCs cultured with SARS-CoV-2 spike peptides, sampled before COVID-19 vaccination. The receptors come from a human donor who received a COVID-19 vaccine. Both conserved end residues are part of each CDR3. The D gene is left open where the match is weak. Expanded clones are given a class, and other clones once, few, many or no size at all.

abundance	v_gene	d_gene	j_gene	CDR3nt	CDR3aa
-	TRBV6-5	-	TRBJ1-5	TGTGCCAGCAGTCTACTCAACAATCAGCCCCAGCATTTT	CASSLLNNQPQHF
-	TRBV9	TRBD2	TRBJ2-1	TGTGCCAGCAGCGTAGAGGTGGGACTAATTTCCAATGAGCAGTTCTTC	CASSVEVGLISNEQFF
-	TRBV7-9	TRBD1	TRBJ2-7	TGTGCCAGCAGCCGGGACAGGTCCTACGAGCAGTACTTC	CASSRDRSYEQYF
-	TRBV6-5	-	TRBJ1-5	TGTGCCAGCAGGACCAATCAAGGGACACATCAGCCCCAGCATTTT	CASRTNQGTHQPQHF
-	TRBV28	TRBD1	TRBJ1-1	TGTGCCAGCAGTTTCTCCGACAGGGTAATTGAAGCTTTCTTT	CASSFSDRVIEAFF
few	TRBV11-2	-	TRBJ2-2	TGTGCCAGCAGCTATACAGGGACCGGGGAGCTGTTTTTT	CASSYTGTGELFF
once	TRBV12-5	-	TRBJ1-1	TGTGCTAGTGGTTGGAGGACAGACAGGACTGAAGCTTTCTTT	CASGWRTDRTEAFF
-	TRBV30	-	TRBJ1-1	TGTGCCTGGAGAGGTTGGGGCAGGACGATAAACACTGAAGCTTTCTTT	CAWRGWGRTINTEAFF
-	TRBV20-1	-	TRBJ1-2	TGCAGTGCTAGTATTGGTTCGGGTGTGGGTGGCTACACCTTC	CSASIGSGVGGYTF
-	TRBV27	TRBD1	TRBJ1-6	TGTGCCAGCGTTCCAGGGGGCAGGGCCTATAATTCACCCCTCCACTTT	CASVPGGRAYNSPLHF
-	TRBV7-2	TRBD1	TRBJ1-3	TGTGCCAGCAGCTTAGTGTGGCAGGGGGCACGAAACACCATATATTTT	CASSLVWQGARNTIYF
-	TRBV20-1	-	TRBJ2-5	TGCAGTGCTAGGGAACTGGAGACCCAGTACTTC	CSARELETQYF
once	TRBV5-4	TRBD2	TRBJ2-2	TGTGCCAGCAGCTTGGCGGGAGGGCCCCTGGCCGGGGAGCTGTTTTTT	CASSLAGGPLAGELFF
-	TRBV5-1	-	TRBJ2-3	TGCGCCAGCAGCCCGATAAAACAAGGGGGAGATACGCAGTATTTT	CASSPIKQGGDTQYF
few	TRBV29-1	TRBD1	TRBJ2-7	TGCAGCGTTCGGGACAGGGGGTCCTACGAGCAGTACTTC	CSVRDRGSYEQYF
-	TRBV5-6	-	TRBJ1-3	TGTGCCAGCAGCTTGGGGCACAGGTTTTCTGGAAACACCATATATTTT	CASSLGHRFSGNTIYF
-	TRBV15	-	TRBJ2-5	TGTGCCACCAGCAGAGATGTTAGCCGCGGGGAGACCCAGTACTTC	CATSRDVSRGETQYF
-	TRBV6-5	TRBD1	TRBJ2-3	TGTGCCAGCAGACGACAGGGGTCGCAGTATTTT	CASRRQGSQYF
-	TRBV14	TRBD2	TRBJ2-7	TGTGCCAGCAGCCCCAGGGAGGGGCTCGAGCAGTACTTC	CASSPREGLEQYF
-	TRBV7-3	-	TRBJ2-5	TGTGCCAGCAGCTTATCGGTCCAAGAGACCCAGTACTTC	CASSLSVQETQYF
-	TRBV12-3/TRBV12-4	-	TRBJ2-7	TGTGCCAGCAGCATCGGACTGGAGCAGTACTTC	CASSIGLEQYF
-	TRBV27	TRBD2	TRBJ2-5	TGTGCCACCCCCACAAGGAGCGGGAGGGGATTAGAGACCCAGTACTTC	CATPTRSGRGLETQYF
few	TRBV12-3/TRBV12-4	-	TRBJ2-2	TGTGCCAGCAGTCTAAGGGGGTCCGGGGAGCTGTTTTTT	CASSLRGSGELFF
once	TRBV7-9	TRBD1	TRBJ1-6	TGTGCCAGCAGCCCCCCGGGACAGGCTAATTCACCCCTCCACTTT	CASSPPGQANSPLHF
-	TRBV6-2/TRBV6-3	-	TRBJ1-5	TGTGCCAGCAGTTACTCGATTAGTACGGATAGCAATCAGCCCCAGCATTTT	CASSYSISTDSNQPQHF
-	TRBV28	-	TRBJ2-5	TGTGCCAGCAGTTTCCCTCGGGTATCAGAGACCCAGTACTTC	CASSFPRVSETQYF
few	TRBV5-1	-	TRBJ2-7	TGCGCCAGCAGCTTGGGACAGACCGACGAGCAGTACTTC	CASSLGQTDEQYF
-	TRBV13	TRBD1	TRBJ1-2	TGTGCCAGCAGCTTAGGCCTGACAGGGAGCTATGGCTACACCTTC	CASSLGLTGSYGYTF
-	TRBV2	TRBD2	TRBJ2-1	TGTGCCAGCAGGCCTGGACTAGCGGGAGTGTACAATGAGCAGTTCTTC	CASRPGLAGVYNEQFF
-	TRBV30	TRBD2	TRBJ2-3	TGTGCCTGGAGTTCGACTAGCGGGAGCACAGATACGCAGTATTTT	CAWSSTSGSTDTQYF
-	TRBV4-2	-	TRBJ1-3	TGTGCCAGCAGCCCCCAGGTGTTTGGAAACACCATATATTTT	CASSPQVFGNTIYF
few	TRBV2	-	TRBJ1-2	TGTGCCAGCCGGATTGGTGGGGGAGAGGGCTACACCTTC	CASRIGGGEGYTF
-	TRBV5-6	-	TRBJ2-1	TGTGCCAGCAGCTCGGTTTGGTCCTACAATGAGCAGTTCTTC	CASSSVWSYNEQFF